A selection of T cell receptor beta chains follows, all from one sample in a study of cytomegalovirus exposure and HLA in healthy donors. TCRdb's copy holds only in-frame clones and misses some; the assay was immunoSEQ multiplex PCR. The profile shows 200,000 to 250,000 clones, over 80% of them singletons. The sequenced sample was PBMCs. The receptors were sampled from a boy aged 2 to 10 in good health and CMV-seronegative. CDR3s include the opening cysteine and the closing phenylalanine or tryptophan. The D gene is left open where the match is weak. Clone size is not always given. Where it is, it says once, few, many or a class for expanded clones.

TRBJ2-2 16 TRBD2 NA TRBV6-1 TGTGCCAGCAGTGAAATGGTGCTAGCGGGAGGGGGGGAGCTGTTTTTT CASSEMVLAGGGELFF
TRBJ1-2 14 NA NA TRBV5-1 TGCGCCAGCAGCCAGCAGGGGCTCGACTATGGCTACACCTTC CASSQQGLDYGYTF
TRBJ2-2 14 TRBD1 NA TRBV6-1 TGTGCCAGCAGTGGGTCGACAGGGGCCGGGGAGCTGTTTTTT CASSGSTGAGELFF
TRBJ2-1 13 TRBD2 NA TRBV5-6 TGTGCCAGCAGCTTGTCCGGGAGGAGTGAGCAGTTCTTC CASSLSGRSEQFF
TRBJ2-7 14 TRBD1 NA TRBV5-8 TGTGCCAGCAGCTTACGGACAGGTTCTTCCGAGCAGTACTTC CASSLRTGSSEQYF
TRBJ1-2 17 NA few TRBV7-9 TGTGCCAGCAGCCCAACAGGGTTTGATTCTCTCGACTATGGCTACACCTTC CASSPTGFDSLDYGYTF
TRBJ2-4 14 NA NA TRBV7-8 TGTGCCAGCAGCCGACTAGGCTCCAAAAACATTCAGTACTTC CASSRLGSKNIQYF
TRBJ1-2 15 NA NA TRBV6-5 TGTGCCAGCAGTCGCGGCGGAAACAGGGACTATGGCTACACCTTC CASSRGGNRDYGYTF
TRBJ2-5 15 TRBD1 NA TRBV19 TGTGCCAGTAGTATAGATTCGACAGGGCGAGAGACCCAGTACTTC CASSIDSTGRETQYF
TRBJ2-1 14 NA NA TRBV27 TGTGCCAGCAGCGTAGCGGATTCCTACAATGAGCAGTTCTTC CASSVADSYNEQFF
TRBJ2-1 15 NA NA TRBV30 TGTGCCTGGAGTGGGACAGTTTTTATATACAATGAGCAGTTCTTC CAWSGTVFIYNEQFF
TRBJ1-1 13 TRBD1 NA TRBV29-1 TGCAGCGCCACGGGACAGGGGTTTTGGGAAGCTTTCTTT CSATGQGFWEAFF
TRBJ1-2 14 TRBD1 NA TRBV2 TGTGCCAGCAGGATTACAGGGGACCCCAAGGGCTACACCTTC CASRITGDPKGYTF
TRBJ2-7 13 TRBD1 NA TRBV6-6 TGTGCCAGCAGCCTGGGACAGGGCTACGAGCAGTACTTC CASSLGQGYEQYF
TRBJ2-7 15 NA NA TRBV28 TGTGCCAGCAGTTTATCCCTCAGGGTAGGTTACGAGCAGTACTTC CASSLSLRVGYEQYF
TRBJ1-2 16 TRBD1 NA TRBV25-1 TGTGCCAGCAGTGAATTCGGGACAGGAGTAGGCAATGGCTACACCTTC CASSEFGTGVGNGYTF
TRBJ2-7 15 NA NA TRBV4-1 TGCGCCAGCAGCCAAGTCGCGCCAGGGGACTACGAGCAGTACTTC CASSQVAPGDYEQYF
TRBJ2-7 14 TRBD2 NA TRBV27 TGTGCCAGCAGTCAGCTAGCGGGGGCCCACGAGCAGTACTTC CASSQLAGAHEQYF
TRBJ2-1 14 TRBD1 NA TRBV19 TGTGCCAGTAGCACAGGGGGTTCGATGAATGAGCAGTTCTTC CASSTGGSMNEQFF
TRBJ2-7 14 TRBD1 NA TRBV5-1 TGCGCCAGCAGCTCCGGGACAGCAACGGGCGAACAGTACTTC CASSSGTATGEQYF
TRBJ1-5 14 NA NA TRBV27 TGTGCCAGCAGCCTCCAGGGAAGCAATCAGCCCCAGCATTTT CASSLQGSNQPQHF
TRBJ2-1 15 TRBD1 NA TRBV30 TGTGCCTGGAGCGGACAGGGTAGCTCCTACAATGAGCAGTTCTTC CAWSGQGSSYNEQFF
TRBJ2-5 17 NA NA TRBV7-9 TGTGCCAGCAGCTTAGCAAGGGATAGCGGAGCCCAAGAGACCCAGTACTTC CASSLARDSGAQETQYF
TRBJ1-1 14 NA few TRBV5-1 TGCGCCAGCTCCTCCAAACCGCAGGGGCCTGAAGCTTTCTTT CASSSKPQGPEAFF
TRBJ1-2 18 TRBD1 NA TRBV12-5 TGTGCTAGTGGTTCGCCCCCGGGACAGGGGACAGGCAACTATGGCTACACCTTC CASGSPPGQGTGNYGYTF
TRBJ2-1 15 TRBD2 NA TRBV11-2 TGTGCCAGCAGCTCCGGCGGGGGGACCTACAATGAGCAGTTCTTC CASSSGGGTYNEQFF
TRBJ1-1 16 TRBD1 NA TRBV6-1 TGTGCCAGCAGTGAAGTAGGCGGGACAGGGAACACTGAAGCTTTCTTT CASSEVGGTGNTEAFF
TRBJ1-1 13 TRBD1 NA TRBV29-1 TGCAGCGGTGAACAGGGGGGGAACACTGAAGCTTTCTTT CSGEQGGNTEAFF
TRBJ2-2 17 TRBD2 few TRBV4-2 TGTGCCAGCAGCCAAAATCAACTAGCGGGAGACACCGGGGAGCTGTTTTTT CASSQNQLAGDTGELFF
TRBJ1-1 11 TRBD1 NA TRBV6-6 TGTGCCAGCAGTCGGGACAGCGAAGCTTTCTTT CASSRDSEAFF
TRBJ2-7 15 TRBD2 NA TRBV7-9 TGTGCCAGCAGCTTAGACGTCGGGAGGGCCTACGAGCAGTACTTC CASSLDVGRAYEQYF
TRBJ1-1 13 NA NA TRBV7-2 TGTGCCAGCAGCCCCACTGGGGCCACTGAAGCTTTCTTT CASSPTGATEAFF
TRBJ1-2 16 NA NA TRBV29-1 TGCAGCGTTGTGGGGGGGGGTCCCACCCTTAACTATGGCTACACCTTC CSVVGGGPTLNYGYTF
TRBJ2-7 14 NA few TRBV7-9 TGTGCCAGCAGCTTGTCGCAGGGTCCCTACGAGCAGTACTTC CASSLSQGPYEQYF
TRBJ2-1 15 TRBD2 NA TRBV27 TGTGCCAGCAGCCTCGGGACTAGCGGGAGTAATGAGCAGTTCTTC CASSLGTSGSNEQFF
TRBJ1-6 16 NA NA TRBV1 TGCACCAGCAGAAGTCCGCGCAGGGGGTTGAATTCACCCCTCCACTTT CTSRSPRRGLNSPLHF
TRBJ1-1 13 NA NA TRBV7-8 TGTGCCAGCAGTACGGGGGGGAACACTGAAGCTTTCTTT CASSTGGNTEAFF
TRBJ1-1 14 TRBD1 NA TRBV11-1 TGTGCCAGCAGCCACGTCCAGGGGGACACTGAAGCTTTCTTT CASSHVQGDTEAFF
TRBJ2-7 14 TRBD1 NA TRBV6-5 TGTGCCAGCAGTTCGGACAGGAGCTCCTACGGGCAGTACTTC CASSSDRSSYGQYF
TRBJ2-1 16 TRBD2 NA TRBV5-4 TGTGCCAGCAGCTTGGGGGCGGGAGTAGCCTACAATGAGCAGTTCTTC CASSLGAGVAYNEQFF
TRBJ2-1 14 TRBD2 NA TRBV6-5 TGTGCCAGCAGTCCCAACAGCGGGAACGATGAGCAGTTCTTC CASSPNSGNDEQFF
TRBJ2-2 11 NA NA TRBV11-2 TGTGCCAGCAGCTTAATCAGGGAGCTGTTTTTT CASSLIRELFF
TRBJ2-7 13 NA NA TRBV7-8 TGTGCCAGCAGCTTAAGAGGGCCCCACGAGCAGTACTTC CASSLRGPHEQYF
TRBJ2-5 16 TRBD2 NA TRBV6-5 TGTGCCAGCAGTTCCTGGAGGGAAAGCGGGAGGAAGACCCAGTACTTC CASSSWRESGRKTQYF
TRBJ1-3 16 TRBD1 NA TRBV4-2 TGTGCCAGCAGCCATGGCACAGGGGCTTCTGGAAACACCATATATTTT CASSHGTGASGNTIYF
TRBJ1-4 14 TRBD1 NA TRBV7-9 TGTGCCGGCAGCGTGGGACAGGTTAATGAAAAACTGTTTTTT CAGSVGQVNEKLFF
TRBJ2-1 15 TRBD2 NA TRBV6-5 TGTGCCAGCACCAGAGGGACTAGCGGGGGTAATGAGCAGTTCTTC CASTRGTSGGNEQFF
TRBJ1-1 12 NA NA TRBV5-6 TGTGCCAGCAGCTTGGCAGGGTCTGAAGCTTTCTTT CASSLAGSEAFF
TRBJ1-6 12 NA NA TRBV11-2 TGTGCCAGCAGCTCACAGGGTTCACCCCTCCACTTT CASSSQGSPLHF
TRBJ2-1 14 TRBD2 NA TRBV9 TGTGCCAGCAGTGAGCGGGGGGGTTACAATGAGCAGTTCTTC CASSERGGYNEQFF
TRBJ1-5 14 NA NA TRBV18 TGTGCCAGCTCACCAAGACAGGGCAATCAGCCCCAGCATTTT CASSPRQGNQPQHF
TRBJ1-1 16 TRBD1 NA TRBV7-9 TGTGCCAGCAGCTATACCTGGGACAGCCCGAACACTGAAGCTTTCTTT CASSYTWDSPNTEAFF
TRBJ1-1 15 NA NA TRBV15 TGTGCCACCAGCAGAGACTTAGGGGAGAACACTGAAGCTTTCTTT CATSRDLGENTEAFF
TRBJ1-1 14 NA NA TRBV6-1 TGTGCCACCTGGAGGAGCGGGCATAACACTGAAGCTTTCTTT CATWRSGHNTEAFF
TRBJ1-2 11 NA NA TRBV29-1 TGCAGCGTTGTGTCAGGGTATGGCTACACCTTC CSVVSGYGYTF
TRBJ1-4 18 NA NA TRBV11-2 TGTGCCAGCACGGACCGGGGGCGGGGGTTGTGGATGGACGAAAAACTGTTTTTT CASTDRGRGLWMDEKLFF
TRBJ2-7 12 NA NA TRBV25-1 TGTGCCAGCAGGGACAACTCCTACGAGCAGTACTTC CASRDNSYEQYF
TRBJ2-7 11 NA NA TRBV30 TGTGCCTGGAGTGTGGGCCGCACGGAGTACTTC CAWSVGRTEYF
TRBJ1-2 14 TRBD1 NA TRBV2 TGTGCCAGCAGGGGGGACAGTAACAACTATGGCTACACCTTC CASRGDSNNYGYTF
TRBJ1-6 16 TRBD1 NA TRBV25-1 TGTGCCAGCAGTGAAAATTGGGGACAGGGGGATTCACCCCTCCACTTT CASSENWGQGDSPLHF